These 16 T cell receptor beta chains came from one sample sequenced in a study of T cell responses to AZD1222 COVID-19 vaccine. Clones were sequenced by immunoSEQ multiplex PCR, and TCRdb holds only the in-frame ones, with some missing. This repertoire shows over 110,000 clones, approximately 94% found once; its top ten account for around 5.4%. The sequencing here drew on peripheral blood, taken on day 0 of AZD1222 vaccination. The origin of the receptors is an adult in good health.

The J gene is TRBJ1-5, the V gene TRBV5-1; TRBD1 might be the D (5 bases). The V gene lost 0 bases and the J gene lost 5 bases, with 12 bases spanning the gap. This CDR3 has 15 residues. CDR1 is SGHRS and CDR2 is YFSETQ in the germline V gene. CDR3 DNA sequence: TGCGCCAGCAGCTTGGACGGACATTCGGATCAGCCCCAGCATTTT. This codes for CASSLDGHSDQPQHF.

The rearrangement links TRBV12-5 to TRBJ2-7; D gene ambiguous. Germline loops: CDR1 LGHNT, CDR2 FRNRAP. There are 13 residues in the CDR3. V lost 2 bases and J 3 bases, leaving 8 bases between the germline ends. CDR3 sequence (DNA): TGTGCTAGTGGTTTGTACACCTACTACGAGCAGTACTTC. Protein product: CASGLYTYYEQYF.

This clone was observed a handful of times. The gene calls are TRBV19 and TRBJ2-6; possible D gene TRBD1, 5 bases. Germline values: CDR1 LNHDA, CDR2 SQIVND (reference sequence). V lost 5 bases to trimming and J lost 0 bases, with 11 bases between them. The CDR3 consists of 16 residues. The CDR3 reads CASSSWGTSGANVLTF. The CDR3 bases are TGTGCCAGTAGTTCGTGGGGCACCTCTGGGGCCAACGTCCTGACTTTC.

The chain combines TRBV6-2 or TRBV6-3 with TRBJ1-5; D gene ambiguous. Per the germline V gene, CDR1 is MNHEY and CDR2 is SVGEGT. V lost 0 bases, J lost 6 bases, and 9 bases lay in between. The CDR3 contains 14 residues. CDR3 bases: TGTGCCAGCAGTTACTCCGAGGCTGCTCAGCCCCAGCATTTT. Protein sequence: CASSYSEAAQPQHF.

This clone was counted a few times. This rearrangement joins TRBV5-1 to TRBJ2-7, with 15 bases identical to TRBD2. Looked up from germline, CDR1 is SGHRS and CDR2 is YFSETQ. The CDR3 consists of 16 residues. V shed 4 bases, J shed 2 bases, and the junction held 4 bases outside the gene matches. The CDR3 here is CASSTGLAGGPYEQYF. CDR3 DNA sequence: TGCGCCAGCAGCACGGGACTAGCGGGGGGACCCTACGAGCAGTACTTC.

The chain couples TRBV19 to TRBJ1-5; possibly TRBD1 for D (5 bases). The CDR3 has 17 residues. V was clipped by 6 bases and J by 0 bases, with 18 bases between them. Germline CDR1 is LNHDA and CDR2 is SQIVND (reference sequence). The CDR3 spells CASSSSGRINSNQPQHF. In nucleotides, the CDR3 is TGTGCCAGTAGCTCATCGGGGCGGATTAATAGCAATCAGCCCCAGCATTTT.

This chain links TRBV10-3 with TRBJ2-1, with TRBD1 matching 8 bases. The germline gives CDR1 ENHRY, CDR2 SYGVKD. This CDR3 contains 16 residues. Germline trimming cut 6 bases from V and 3 bases from J; bases unmatched to any gene: 10. The CDR3 here is CAISRGTGPNYNEQFF. The CDR3 DNA reads as TGTGCCATCAGCCGCGGGACAGGCCCCAACTACAATGAGCAGTTCTTC.

The chain recombines TRBV10-3 with TRBJ2-1; the match to TRBD2 covers 12 bases. The V and J ends lost 7 bases and 7 bases, in that order; junction bases with no gene match: 14. CDR3 length equals 17 residues. CDR1 is ENHRY, CDR2 SYGVKD, per germline. CDR3 DNA sequence: TGTGCCATCACCCGGACTAGCGGGGACTTAAAAGGGAATGAGCAGTTCTTC. Translating it yields CAITRTSGDLKGNEQFF.

The count of this clone is one. The chain combines TRBV9 with TRBJ2-5, with D maybe TRBD1 (6 bases). Germline assignment: CDR1 SGDLS and CDR2 YYNGEE. With 0 bases removed from V and 4 bases from J, the gap between germline ends came to 16 bases. The CDR3 length is 16 residues. The CDR3 region has the DNA TGTGCCAGCAGCGTAGGGGAAACAGGGTTTGGAGAGACCCAGTACTTC. Translating it yields CASSVGETGFGETQYF.

For the CDR3, the DNA is TGTGCCAGCAGCTTGGGGGTAGCGGGAGATCTGAACAATGAGCAGTTCTTC. Translated: CASSLGVAGDLNNEQFF. The chain employs TRBV5-4 and TRBJ2-1, with TRBD2 identical over 9 bases. Germline trimming cut 0 bases from V and 5 bases from J; bases unmatched to any gene: 9. The CDR3 extends over 17 amino acids. From germline, CDR1 is SGHNT and CDR2 YYREEE (reference sequence).

This chain links TRBV29-1 with TRBJ2-7; D perhaps matches TRBD2 (5 bases). Germline V CDR1 and CDR2: SQVTM, ANQGSEA. Trimming took 6 bases from V and 2 from J, leaving 11 bases between them. The CDR3 spans 12 residues. The CDR3 sequence is CSVGEGPYEQYF. CDR3 nucleotide sequence: TGCAGCGTCGGAGAGGGCCCCTACGAGCAGTACTTC.

The chain carries TRBV27 and TRBJ1-2; D not certain. Trimming shortened V by 5 bases and J by 2 bases, and 9 bases separated the two germline ends. CDR3 size: 13 residues. The germline V gene has CDR1 MNHEY and CDR2 SMNVEV (reference sequence). The CDR3, as DNA: TGTGCCAGCAGTAATCAGAGAAACTATGGCTACACCTTC. Translation: CASSNQRNYGYTF.

This rearrangement joins TRBV12-3 or TRBV12-4 to TRBJ2-7; no reliable D call. The CDR3 is 12 residues long. V was cut by 3 bases and J by 5 bases, with 8 bases left in between. The DNA for the CDR3 is TGTGCCAGCAGTTTCGCACTGAACGAGCAGTACTTC. Its protein is CASSFALNEQYF.

This clone was observed once. The V gene is TRBV13, the J gene TRBJ2-7; D is ambiguous. The CDR3 totals 15 residues. V was clipped by 11 bases and J by 2 bases, with 22 bases between them. CDR1 is PRHDT, CDR2 FYEKMQ, per germline (reference sequence). The CDR3 DNA is TGTGCCCATAAGCTGTCGGCCAAGCGTACCTACGAGCAGTACTTC. Translated, it gives CAHKLSAKRTYEQYF.

The rearrangement links TRBV12-3 or TRBV12-4 to TRBJ2-1; D possibly matches TRBD1 or TRBD2 (5 bases each). The CDR3 is 13 amino acids. Trimming took 5 bases from V and 6 from J, leaving 11 bases between them. The CDR3 spells CASSPGTANEQFF. DNA for the CDR3: TGTGCCAGCAGTCCAGGGACCGCCAATGAGCAGTTCTTC.

This chain links TRBV4-3 with TRBJ2-5; TRBD2 matches 14 bases. V shed 4 bases, J shed 2 bases, and the junction held 6 bases outside the gene matches. Germline V gives CDR1 LGHNA, CDR2 YSLEER. The CDR3 runs 17 residues. The CDR3 sequence: CASSPSGTSGRQETQYF. CDR3 coding DNA: TGCGCCAGCAGCCCCTCCGGGACTAGCGGGAGACAAGAGACCCAGTACTTC.